Following are 26 T cell receptor beta chains from one sample sequenced in a study of Ad26.COV2.S vaccination and SARS-CoV-2 variants. Treatment reported: roughly 20 received Ad26.COV2.S at low or high dose, single or two shots; several received placebo; per-sample allocation not given. Day 63 after the first vaccine or placebo injection was the time point for sampling. Sequencing used immunoSEQ multiplex PCR; TCRdb keeps in-frame clones, though not all of them. The data contain some 240,000 clones, around 88% of them seen just once; the ten biggest clones take up just under 3%. The sequences come from peripheral blood, collected in a trial of Ad26.COV2.S vaccine versus placebo. The receptors originated from a person between 18 and 65 years old who received the Ad26.COV2.S COVID-19 vaccine or a placebo.

The sample holds a few counts of this clone. This chain uses TRBV18 with TRBJ2-3, with 9 bases that match TRBD2. The CDR3 length is 15 residues. Germline CDR1 is KGHSH and CDR2 is LQKENI. The junction had 4 bases not matched to a gene; V was cut back by 2 bases and J by 4 bases. The CDR3 DNA is TGTGCCAGCTCACCAAGGCGGGAGGGCCCAGATACGCAGTATTTT. Residues: CASSPRREGPDTQYF.

This rearrangement joins TRBV29-1 to TRBJ2-2; TRBD2 matches 7 bases. Germline V CDR1 and CDR2: SQVTM, ANQGSEA. The CDR3 is 15 residues long. V shed 2 bases, J shed 3 bases, and the junction held 6 bases outside the gene matches. The CDR3 spells CSVEFLRGYTGELFF. CDR3 sequence (DNA): TGCAGCGTTGAATTTTTGCGGGGGTACACCGGGGAGCTGTTTTTT.

This chain uses TRBV10-1 with TRBJ2-7; D not resolved. V was pared by 2 bases and J by 0 bases, with 17 bases between. This CDR3 region has 17 residues. Germline-derived CDR1 and CDR2 are WNHNN and SYGVQD (reference sequence). CDR3 loop: CASSEAGRAGSSYEQYV. The CDR3 nucleotides read TGCGCCAGCAGTGAGGCCGGTCGGGCTGGTAGCTCCTACGAGCAGTACGTC.

The chain uses TRBV5-4 and TRBJ2-7; maybe TRBD2 (6 bases). V shed 6 bases and J shed 6 bases, with 16 bases lying between them. Germline V lookup: CDR1 SGHNT, CDR2 YYREEE (reference sequence). This CDR3 spans 13 amino acids. In DNA form, the CDR3 reads TGTGCCAGCACCGTCGGGGGTACCGGCGAGCAGTACTTC. It yields the protein CASTVGGTGEQYF.

This chain joins TRBV9 and TRBJ2-5; D might be TRBD2 (6 bases). The CDR3 has 14 residues. Germline loops: CDR1 SGDLS, CDR2 YYNGEE. Trimming took off 1 base at V and 0 bases at J, with 7 bases between the two ends. Here the CDR3 reads CASSVWGDQETQYF. The CDR3 DNA reads as TGTGCCAGCAGCGTATGGGGGGACCAAGAGACCCAGTACTTC.

The V call is TRBV12-5, the J call TRBJ1-1, with D unclear. From germline, CDR1 is LGHNT and CDR2 FRNRAP. The CDR3 runs to 14 residues. Trimming left V 3 bases short and J 1 base short, with 9 bases between. CDR3 nucleotides: TGTGCTAGTGGTTTAGGGCGGGGGAACACTGAAGCTTTCTTT. It specifies CASGLGRGNTEAFF.

This clone appeared a single time. The rearrangement links TRBV4-1 to TRBJ2-1; weak D call: TRBD2 (7 bases). Trimming left V 7 bases short and J 0 bases short, with 13 bases between. Per germline, CDR1 MGHRA and CDR2 YSYEKL. The CDR3 sequence is 15 residues long. CDR3 in amino acids: CASNGGHSSYNEQFF. The DNA of the CDR3 is TGCGCCAGCAACGGGGGGCATAGCTCCTACAATGAGCAGTTCTTC.

The rearrangement links TRBV7-3 to TRBJ2-5; no clear D. V was pared by 4 bases and J by 2 bases, with 14 bases between. Germline V gene data show CDR1 as SGHTA and CDR2 as FQGTGA. The CDR3 extends over 15 amino acids. The CDR3 loop reads CASSSLGYPQETQYF. The DNA for the CDR3 is TGTGCCAGCAGCTCCCTCGGGTATCCACAAGAGACCCAGTACTTC. Full variable domain (rest looked up from reference TRBV7-3 and TRBJ2-5): GAGVSQTPSNKVTEKGKYVELRCDPISGHTALYWYRQSLGQGPEFLIYFQGTGAADDSGLPNDRFFAVRPEGSVSTLKIQRTERGDSAVYLCASSSLGYPQETQYFGPGTRLLVL.

This rearrangement joins TRBV14 to TRBJ2-1; 9 bases agree with TRBD1. Germline V gene data show CDR1 as SGHDN and CDR2 as FVKESK. With V trimmed by 4 bases and J by 6 bases, 10 bases remained unmatched. The CDR3 consists of 16 residues. The CDR3 is CASSPTRDRVGNEQFF. The CDR3 DNA reads as TGTGCCAGCAGCCCCACCCGGGACAGGGTGGGCAATGAGCAGTTCTTC. Together with reference TRBV14 and TRBJ2-1, the CDR3 gives the full variable domain: EAGVTQFPSHSVIEKGQTVTLRCDPISGHDNLYWYRRVMGKEIKFLLHFVKESKQDESGMPNNRFLAERTGGTYSTLKVQPAELEDSGVYFCASSPTRDRVGNEQFFGPGTRLTVL.

The rearrangement uses TRBV7-2 and TRBJ2-3, with D perhaps TRBD2 (5 bases). The CDR3 is 17 residues long. Germline V gene sequence: CDR1 SGHTA, CDR2 FQGNSA. V shed 0 bases and J shed 3 bases, with 16 bases lying between them. The CDR3 DNA reads as TGTGCCAGCAGCTTAGCGGGGTCCCGAGGGTATACAGATACGCAGTATTTT. Translating gives CASSLAGSRGYTDTQYF.

CDR3 amino acids: CASRGGTRGNQPQHF. As DNA, the CDR3 is TGTGCCAGCCGAGGGGGGACCAGGGGCAATCAGCCCCAGCATTTT. The V gene is TRBV6-6, the J gene TRBJ1-5; the D gene is possibly TRBD1 (6 bases). There are 15 residues in the CDR3. Germline V gene data show CDR1 as MNHNY and CDR2 as SVGAGI (reference sequence). The V end was cut by 8 bases, the J end by 2 bases, with 16 bases between.

V and J are TRBV27 and TRBJ2-7, with a tentative D call TRBD1 (6 bases). Trimming stripped 3 bases from V and 12 bases from J, with 18 bases between. Looked up from germline, CDR1 is MNHEY and CDR2 is SMNVEV (reference sequence). The CDR3 has 13 residues. CDR3 DNA: TGTGCCAGCAGTTTTGAGGGGCGAACAGGGTCGTACTTC. This gives the protein CASSFEGRTGSYF.

CDR3 sequence: CASSPGQGQGYTF. The CDR3, as DNA: TGTGCCAGCAGTCCGGGACAGGGGCAAGGCTACACCTTC. The rearrangement links TRBV5-4 to TRBJ1-2, with 10 nucleotides matching TRBD1. Trimming cost V 5 bases and J 8 bases; bases outside gene matches: 6. Germline V gene sequence: CDR1 SGHNT, CDR2 YYREEE (reference sequence). The CDR3 covers 13 residues.

The rearrangement uses TRBV4-3 and TRBJ2-7; the match to TRBD2 covers 13 bases. The germline V gene encodes CDR1 LGHNA and CDR2 YSLEER. The CDR3 has 16 residues. Unmatched junction bases numbered 7, after V lost 2 bases and J lost 6 bases. The CDR3 region has the DNA TGCGCCAGCAGCCAAACCCGGACTAGCGGGAGTCCCGAGCAGTACGTC. This translates into CASSQTRTSGSPEQYV.

V gene TRBV7-9 combines with J gene TRBJ1-3; tentative D call: TRBD1 (5 bases). The CDR3 extends over 14 amino acids. Germline assignment: CDR1 SEHNR and CDR2 FQNEAQ (reference sequence). V lost 9 bases and J lost 0, with 12 bases in between. The CDR3 spells CASRRVFSGNTIYF. DNA for the CDR3: TGTGCCAGTCGCAGGGTCTTCTCTGGAAACACCATATATTTT.

The J gene is TRBJ2-4, the V gene TRBV7-2, with TRBD2 identical over 7 bases. Germline V gene data show CDR1 as SGHTA and CDR2 as FQGNSA. The ends lost 5 bases at V and 0 bases at J; junction bases unmatched: 10. The CDR3 contains 17 residues. The chain's CDR3 is CASSQFGTTIAKNIQYF. The CDR3 DNA sequence: TGTGCCAGCAGCCAGTTTGGGACTACCATAGCCAAAAACATTCAGTACTTC.

The rearrangement uses TRBV21-1 and TRBJ1-5; the table's D call, TRBD1, was not checked against the DNA. TRBV21-1 is reported as a pseudogene. This CDR3 has 15 amino acids. The CDR3 coding sequence is TGTGCTAGCAGCAAACCCCGGGACAGGGGACAGCCCCAGCATTTT. This sequence encodes CASSKPRDRGQPQHF.

On this clone: Other nucleotide sequences in the sample specify the same CDR3. The V and J genes are TRBV19 and TRBJ1-1; 10 bases match TRBD1. Germline CDR1 is LNHDA and CDR2 is SQIVND (reference sequence). The length of the CDR3 is 13 residues. Losses at the gene ends were 9 bases for V and 4 bases for J; bases not matched to a gene: 5. CDR3 residues: CASRQGAGTEAFF. CDR3 DNA sequence: TGTGCCAGCAGACAGGGGGCCGGCACTGAAGCTTTCTTT. Complete variable domain (other parts from reference TRBV19 and TRBJ1-1): DGGITQSPKYLFRKEGQNVTLSCEQNLNHDAMYWYRQDPGQGLRLIYYSQIVNDFQKGDIAEGYSVSREKKESFPLTVTSAQKNPTAFYLCASRQGAGTEAFFGQGTRLTVV.

This clone has just one count. Germline and junction disagree at one end, which may indicate a read error. The chain employs TRBV30 and TRBJ1-1, with a possible D match to TRBD1 (5 bases). CDR3 length: 11 residues. CDR1 is GTSNPN and CDR2 is SVGIG in the germline V gene (reference sequence). The CDR3 region is CAWAFKGVRGF. CDR3 DNA: TGTGCCTGGGCCTTCAAAGGGGTTAGGGGTTTT.

A few counts support this clone. The CDR3 region has the DNA TGTGCCAGCAGCTTAGGACTAGCTGCCGGGGAGCTGTTTTTT. The encoded protein is CASSLGLAAGELFF. The genes are TRBV7-3 and TRBJ2-2; the match to TRBD2 covers 8 bases. There are 14 residues in the CDR3. Germline-derived CDR1 and CDR2 are SGHTA and FQGTGA. V lost 2 bases and J lost 6; bases outside the gene matches: 2.

The rearrangement joins TRBV6-2 or TRBV6-3 to TRBJ2-3; D not certain. Trimming removed 5 bases from V and 4 bases from J, with 13 bases in between. Germline V gene sequence: CDR1 MNHEY, CDR2 SVGEGT. This CDR3 has 14 amino acids. The CDR3: CASSQPDYADTQYF. The CDR3 DNA follows: TGTGCCAGCAGTCAACCTGATTATGCAGATACGCAGTATTTT.

The J gene is TRBJ2-6, the V gene TRBV19; a possible D gene is TRBD1 (5 bases). In germline, CDR1 is LNHDA, CDR2 SQIVND (reference sequence). The CDR3 is 15 amino acids. V lost 5 bases and J 1 base, leaving 9 bases between the germline ends. This CDR3 reads CASSFDRSGANVLTF. The CDR3 bases are TGTGCCAGTAGTTTCGACAGATCTGGGGCCAACGTCCTGACTTTC.

CDR3: CAISRADGIEAFF. The CDR3 bases are TGTGCCATCAGTCGAGCCGACGGGATTGAAGCTTTCTTT. V is TRBV10-3 and J is TRBJ1-1; D unclear. Trimming left V 5 bases short and J 7 bases short, with 14 bases between. Looked up from germline, CDR1 is ENHRY and CDR2 is SYGVKD. CDR3 length: 13 amino acids.

The V and J genes are TRBV9 and TRBJ2-5, with no clear D. V was shortened by 6 bases and J by 5 bases, with 14 bases between the two germline ends. Germline lookup yields CDR1 SGDLS and CDR2 YYNGEE. This CDR3 is built from 13 residues. CDR3 in DNA: TGTGCCAGCACCGTGGGCCCGACGGAGACCCAGTACTTC. Translating it yields CASTVGPTETQYF.

This clone was counted only a few times. The V call is TRBV5-4, the J call TRBJ2-1; 14 bases match TRBD2. There are 16 residues in the CDR3. Germline CDR1 is SGHNT and CDR2 is YYREEE (reference sequence). V dropped 4 bases and J dropped 10; count of bases not matched to a gene: 10. CDR3: CASSPATSGGASEQFF. CDR3 coding DNA: TGTGCCAGCAGCCCCGCGACTAGCGGGGGGGCAAGCGAGCAGTTCTTC.

The V and J genes are TRBV7-2 and TRBJ2-1; no firm D call. CDR1 is SGHTA and CDR2 is FQGNSA in the germline V gene. This CDR3 has 13 residues. The ends were cut back, 4 bases at V and 5 bases at J, with 9 bases in the middle. The CDR3 DNA sequence: TGTGCCAGCAGCTCCCGCCGAAACAATGAGCAGTTCTTC. This gives the protein CASSSRRNNEQFF. Drawing the rest from reference TRBV7-2 and TRBJ2-1, the complete variable domain is GAGVSQSPSNKVTEKGKDVELRCDPISGHTALYWYRQSLGQGLEFLIYFQGNSAPDKSGLPSDRFSAERTGGSVSTLTIQRTQQEDSAVYLCASSSRRNNEQFFGPGTRLTVL.